The source of this T cell receptor (beta chain) is a study of control samples from healthy donors and cancer patients. Assay used: immunoSEQ multiplex PCR; TCRdb lists only in-frame clones, some missing. The repertoire consists of about 65,000 clones, with over 75% occurring once and the leading ten covering more than 1%. This clone was found a few times. V was clipped by 11 bases and J by 4 bases, with 15 bases between them. The CDR3 is 13 amino acids. Per germline, CDR1 SNHLY and CDR2 FYNNEI. The TCR originated in a woman between 50 and 59 years old with colorectal cancer. The sequenced sample was PBMCs. The V gene is TRBV2, the J gene TRBJ2-1, with D maybe TRBD2 (7 bases). The CDR3 region is CAGQGRGYNEQFF. The CDR3 bases are TGTGCCGGCCAGGGGCGGGGGTACAATGAGCAGTTCTTC.